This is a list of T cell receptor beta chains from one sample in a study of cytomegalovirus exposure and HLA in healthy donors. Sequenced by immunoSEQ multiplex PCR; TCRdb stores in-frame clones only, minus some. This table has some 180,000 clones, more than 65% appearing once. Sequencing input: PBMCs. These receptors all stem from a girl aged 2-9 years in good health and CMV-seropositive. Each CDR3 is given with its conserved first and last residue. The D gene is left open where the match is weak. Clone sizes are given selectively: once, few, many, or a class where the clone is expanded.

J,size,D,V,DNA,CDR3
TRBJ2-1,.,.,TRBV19,TGTGCCAGTATCGGAACTAGTTTGGGGAATGAGCAGTTCTTC,CASIGTSLGNEQFF
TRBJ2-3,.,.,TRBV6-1,TGTGCCAGCAGATACCGGGACTGGCCTCATACGCAGTATTTT,CASRYRDWPHTQYF
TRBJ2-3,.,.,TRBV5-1,TGCGCCAGCAGCACCAACTCAGATACGCAGTATTTT,CASSTNSDTQYF
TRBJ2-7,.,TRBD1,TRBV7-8,TGTGCCAGCAGCTGGGGACAGAACTACGAGCAGTACTTC,CASSWGQNYEQYF
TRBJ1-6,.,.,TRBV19,TGTGCCAGTAGTATCACGGACTATTCACCCCTCCACTTT,CASSITDYSPLHF
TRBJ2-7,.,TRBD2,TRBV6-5,TGTGCCAGCAGTTTTCCAACGAGAAGCGGGAAGTACGAGCAGTACTTC,CASSFPTRSGKYEQYF
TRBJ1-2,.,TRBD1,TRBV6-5,TGTGCCAGCAGTTACTCGAGAGGGACAGCATATGGCTACACCTTC,CASSYSRGTAYGYTF
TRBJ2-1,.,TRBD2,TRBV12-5,TGTGCTAGTGGTTTGGTAAGGACTAGCTCTTACAATGAGCAGTTCTTC,CASGLVRTSSYNEQFF
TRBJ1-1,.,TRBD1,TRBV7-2,TGTGCCAGCAGCCTTGGGACAGGGAACACTGAAGCTTTCTTT,CASSLGTGNTEAFF
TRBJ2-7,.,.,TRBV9,TGTGCCAGCAGCGGGCGGGACAGCTCCTACGAGCAGTACTTC,CASSGRDSSYEQYF
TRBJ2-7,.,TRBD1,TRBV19,TGTGCCAGTAGCCCGGGACAGGGTATCCACGAGCAGTACTTC,CASSPGQGIHEQYF
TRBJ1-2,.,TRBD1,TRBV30,TGTGCCTGGAGAAACAGGGGCACGGACTATGGCTACACCTTC,CAWRNRGTDYGYTF
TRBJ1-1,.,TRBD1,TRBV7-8,TGTGCCAGCACCCGAGACAGGGTACCAATGATGAACACTGAAGCTTTCTTT,CASTRDRVPMMNTEAFF
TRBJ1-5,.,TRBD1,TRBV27,TGTGCCAGCAGACGACAGGGGGATCATCAGCCCCAGCATTTT,CASRRQGDHQPQHF
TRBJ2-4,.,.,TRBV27,TGTGCCAGCAGATTGGGCCCCAACTTGGGGAGCATTCAGTACTTC,CASRLGPNLGSIQYF
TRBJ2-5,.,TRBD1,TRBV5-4,TGTGCCAGCAGCTTGGATCCAGACAGGGACCAGACCCAGTACTTC,CASSLDPDRDQTQYF
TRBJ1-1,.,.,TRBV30,TGTGCCTGGAGTGGCAGGACAGCACCGAACACTGAAGCTTTCTTT,CAWSGRTAPNTEAFF
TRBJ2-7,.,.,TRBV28,TGTGCCAGCAGCTCCACTAGTATAACCGCCTACGAGCAGTACTTC,CASSSTSITAYEQYF
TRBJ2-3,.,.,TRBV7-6,TGTGCCAGCCAGCCCTCAGGGGGCACAGATACGCAGTATTTT,CASQPSGGTDTQYF
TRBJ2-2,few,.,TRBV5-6,TGTGCCAGCAGCCCCTTGTGGGAGACCGGGGAGCTGTTTTTT,CASSPLWETGELFF
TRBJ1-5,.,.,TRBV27,TGTGCCAGCAGTTCCTCTAACCAGGTCGGACAGCCCCAGCATTTT,CASSSSNQVGQPQHF
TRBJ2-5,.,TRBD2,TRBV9,TGTGCCAGCAGCGTGTCCAGCGGGAGGGCCGGGGAGACCCAGTACTTC,CASSVSSGRAGETQYF
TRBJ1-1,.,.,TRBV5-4,TGTGCCAGCAGCTTCACAGGGCTGGCCACTGAAGCTTTCTTT,CASSFTGLATEAFF
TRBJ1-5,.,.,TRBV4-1,TGCGCCAGCAGCCAGGAGAAGACAGGCTACAATCAGCCCCAGCATTTT,CASSQEKTGYNQPQHF
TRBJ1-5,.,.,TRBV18,TGTGCCAGCTCACCCTTTGGGGCAAATAGCAATCAGCCCCAGCATTTT,CASSPFGANSNQPQHF
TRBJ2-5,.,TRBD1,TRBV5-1,TGCGCCAGCAGCGATCCGGGACAGCTAAAAGAGACCCAGTACTTC,CASSDPGQLKETQYF
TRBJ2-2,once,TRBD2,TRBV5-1,TGCGCCAGCAGCTTTGGCGGGAGGGGCACCGGGGAGCTGTTTTTT,CASSFGGRGTGELFF
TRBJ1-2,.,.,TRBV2,TGTGCCAGCAGCGGGTCCTATGGCTACACCTTC,CASSGSYGYTF
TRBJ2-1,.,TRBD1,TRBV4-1,TGCGCCAGCAGCCCCTGGTCGAAGGGGGCTGCCTACAATGAGCAGTTCTTC,CASSPWSKGAAYNEQFF
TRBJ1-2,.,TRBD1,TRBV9,TGTGCCAGCAGCCCCAGGACAGGGGGCGCAGATGGCTACACCTTC,CASSPRTGGADGYTF
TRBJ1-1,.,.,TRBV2,TGTGCCAGCAGTGATCGGGGGAAAGGGTACACTGAAGCTTTCTTT,CASSDRGKGYTEAFF
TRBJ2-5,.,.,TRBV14,TGTGCCAGCAGCCAAGCCACAGGTATCAGAGAGACCCAGTACTTC,CASSQATGIRETQYF
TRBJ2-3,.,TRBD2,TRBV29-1,TGCAGCGTTGCCCGGACTAGCAGCACAGATACGCAGTATTTT,CSVARTSSTDTQYF
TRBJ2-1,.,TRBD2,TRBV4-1,TGCGCCAGCAGCCAAGATCGGGGGGGAATCGTCGATGAGCAGTTCTTC,CASSQDRGGIVDEQFF
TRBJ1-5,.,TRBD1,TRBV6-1,TGTGCCAGCAGTGAAAGACAATTTAGGACAGGGACATCAAATCAGCCCCAGCATTTT,CASSERQFRTGTSNQPQHF
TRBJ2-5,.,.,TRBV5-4,TGTGCCAGCAGCTTGGCGGGAGTGAGGGGAGAGACCCAGTACTTC,CASSLAGVRGETQYF
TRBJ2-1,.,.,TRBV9,TGTGCCAGCAGCGCGGACGGACAGCTTACCTACAATGAGCAGTTCTTC,CASSADGQLTYNEQFF
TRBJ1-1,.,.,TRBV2,TGTGCCAGCAGTGAAGCGCCGGCCAGCGCCGGGAGGGCTTTCTTT,CASSEAPASAGRAFF
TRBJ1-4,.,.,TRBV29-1,TGCAGCGTGCGCCACCATGCAGGGGATGAAAAACTGTTTTTT,CSVRHHAGDEKLFF
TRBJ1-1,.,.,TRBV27,TGTGCCAGCAGGGATGGATCGGGCACTGAAGCTTTCTTT,CASRDGSGTEAFF
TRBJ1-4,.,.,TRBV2,TGTGCCAGCAGCCCCAGAACAGGTTATAGTGAAAAACTGTTTTTT,CASSPRTGYSEKLFF
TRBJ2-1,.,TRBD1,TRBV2,TGTGCCAGCAGCCGGGACAGGGACCTCAATGAGCAGTTCTTC,CASSRDRDLNEQFF
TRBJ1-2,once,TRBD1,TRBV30,TGTGCCTGGAGTGTGACAGGGTTGGTCTATGGCTACACCTTC,CAWSVTGLVYGYTF
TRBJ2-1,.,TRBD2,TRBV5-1,TGCGCCAGCAGCTTGGGCCCTAGCGGGGGGCGGGGCAATGAGCAGTTCTTC,CASSLGPSGGRGNEQFF
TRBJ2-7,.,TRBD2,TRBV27,TGTGCCAGCAGTTTACTCGGGAGGGGTTTCTACGAGCAGTACTTC,CASSLLGRGFYEQYF
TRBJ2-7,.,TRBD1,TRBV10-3,TGTGCCATCAGTGACAGACAGGGGGGGTACGAGCAGTACTTC,CAISDRQGGYEQYF
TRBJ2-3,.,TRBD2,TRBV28,TGTGCCAGCAGTTTATTGGCGGGAGCCCCCACAGATACGCAGTATTTT,CASSLLAGAPTDTQYF
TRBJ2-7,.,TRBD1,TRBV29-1,TGCAGCGCTTCGACAGGGACCACCTACGAGCAGTACTTC,CSASTGTTYEQYF
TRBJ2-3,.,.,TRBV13,TGTGCCAGCAGCTTAGGCACTACGACTAGTTCTGGAGATACGCAGTATTTT,CASSLGTTTSSGDTQYF
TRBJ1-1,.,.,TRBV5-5,TGTGCCAGCAGCTTGTTCCTTGAGAATACTGAAGCTTTCTTT,CASSLFLENTEAFF
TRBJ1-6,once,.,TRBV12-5,TGTGCTAGTGGTTTGGTACGCAGGCCAACCTATAATTCACCCCTCCACTTT,CASGLVRRPTYNSPLHF
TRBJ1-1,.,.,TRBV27,TGTGCCAGCAGTTTACGGGGGGCGCTTGACGCTGAAGCTTTCTTT,CASSLRGALDAEAFF
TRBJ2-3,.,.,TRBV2,TGTGCCAGCAGTGAGTTGGCGGGGAAAGGTAGCACAGATACGCAGTATTTT,CASSELAGKGSTDTQYF
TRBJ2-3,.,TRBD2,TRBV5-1,TGCGCCAGCAGCTTGGTAGCGGGGGGGATGGGGAACACAGATACGCAGTATTTT,CASSLVAGGMGNTDTQYF
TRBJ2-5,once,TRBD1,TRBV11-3,TGTGCCAGCAGCTTGAATCGATGGGGGACAGGGGATTTCGAGACCCAGTACTTC,CASSLNRWGTGDFETQYF